The rows below give T cell receptor beta chains drawn from one sample of a study of T cell responses to AZD1222 COVID-19 vaccine. Measured with immunoSEQ multiplex PCR; TCRdb has only the in-frame clones, and not every one. The repertoire includes almost 80,000 clones, about nine tenths of them detected once, and 24% sits in the top ten. Specimen: peripheral blood, collected on day 0 of AZD1222 vaccination. The origin of the receptors is an adult in good health. The CDR3 runs from the conserved cysteine through the conserved F or W. A D gene is named only where the DNA matches it firmly. Size tells how often a clone was seen (once, few, many) or the class of an expanded clone, and some rows leave it out.

V: TRBV18; J: TRBJ1-1; size: NA; D: NA; CDR3: CASSPPQGRNTEAFF; DNA: TGTGCCAGCTCACCACCTCAGGGGCGGAACACTGAAGCTTTCTTT
V: TRBV7-9; J: TRBJ2-5; size: NA; D: NA; CDR3: CASSTDTEETQYF; DNA: TGTGCCAGCAGCACGGACACTGAAGAGACCCAGTACTTC
V: TRBV6-5; J: TRBJ2-1; size: NA; D: NA; CDR3: CASSYSVRTSYNEQFF; DNA: TGTGCCAGCAGTTACTCGGTCCGGACGTCCTACAATGAGCAGTTCTTC
V: TRBV27; J: TRBJ1-1; size: NA; D: TRBD1; CDR3: CASSFDQGVTEAFF; DNA: TGTGCCAGCAGTTTCGATCAGGGGGTTACTGAAGCTTTCTTT
V: TRBV18; J: TRBJ2-2; size: NA; D: NA; CDR3: CASSPSGRDTGELFF; DNA: TGTGCCAGCTCACCATCGGGGCGGGACACCGGGGAGCTGTTTTTT
V: TRBV7-7; J: TRBJ2-1; size: NA; D: NA; CDR3: CASSPTSGSYNEQFF; DNA: TGTGCCAGCAGCCCGACCAGCGGGTCCTACAATGAGCAGTTCTTC
V: TRBV7-3; J: TRBJ2-1; size: NA; D: TRBD1; CDR3: CASSLGQGVFNEQFF; DNA: TGTGCCAGCAGCTTAGGACAGGGTGTTTTCAATGAGCAGTTCTTC
V: TRBV6-2/TRBV6-3; J: TRBJ1-3; size: NA; D: TRBD1; CDR3: CASSWTGGNTIYF; DNA: TGTGCCAGCAGTTGGACAGGCGGAAACACCATATATTTT
V: TRBV19; J: TRBJ1-5; size: NA; D: NA; CDR3: CASSRAAAGNQPQHF; DNA: TGTGCCAGTAGTAGGGCTGCCGCGGGCAATCAGCCCCAGCATTTT
V: TRBV5-1; J: TRBJ2-5; size: NA; D: NA; CDR3: CASSSGPNQETQYF; DNA: TGCGCCAGCAGCTCCGGCCCTAACCAAGAGACCCAGTACTTC
V: TRBV29-1; J: TRBJ2-1; size: NA; D: TRBD2; CDR3: CSVEEGAGVDLYNEQFF; DNA: TGCAGCGTTGAAGAGGGAGCGGGAGTCGACCTCTACAATGAGCAGTTCTTC
V: TRBV7-2; J: TRBJ2-7; size: NA; D: NA; CDR3: CASSYSGLVGYEQYF; DNA: TGTGCCAGCAGCTATAGTGGGCTAGTAGGCTACGAGCAGTACTTC
V: TRBV29-1; J: TRBJ1-4; size: NA; D: NA; CDR3: CSVYAGPVKGKLFF; DNA: TGCAGCGTCTACGCAGGGCCGGTGAAGGGAAAACTGTTTTTT
V: TRBV16; J: TRBJ1-4; size: NA; D: NA; CDR3: CASSHHTNEKLFF; DNA: TGTGCCAGCAGCCACCACACGAATGAAAAACTGTTTTTT
V: TRBV27; J: TRBJ1-6; size: NA; D: TRBD1; CDR3: CASTGQAGSPLHF; DNA: TGTGCCAGCACAGGACAGGCCGGGTCACCCCTCCACTTT
V: TRBV7-9; J: TRBJ1-1; size: NA; D: NA; CDR3: CASSPLGGRHTEAFF; DNA: TGTGCCAGCAGCCCTTTAGGGGGGCGGCACACTGAAGCTTTCTTT
V: TRBV11-3; J: TRBJ1-4; size: NA; D: NA; CDR3: CASSLAHSRYEKLFF; DNA: TGTGCCAGCAGCTTAGCCCACAGTCGATATGAAAAACTGTTTTTT
V: TRBV7-2; J: TRBJ1-6; size: NA; D: NA; CDR3: CASRSTGGSPLHF; DNA: TGTGCCAGCAGATCCACAGGAGGCTCACCCCTCCACTTT
V: TRBV6-5; J: TRBJ1-1; size: NA; D: NA; CDR3: CASIGTRGAFF; DNA: TGTGCCAGCATCGGGACACGGGGAGCTTTCTTT
V: TRBV5-6; J: TRBJ2-7; size: NA; D: TRBD2; CDR3: CASSLELASSSYEQYF; DNA: TGTGCCAGCAGCTTGGAACTAGCGTCGAGCTCCTACGAGCAGTACTTC
V: TRBV5-1; J: TRBJ1-2; size: NA; D: TRBD1; CDR3: CASSLAQGAFGYTF; DNA: TGCGCCAGCAGCTTGGCGCAGGGGGCCTTTGGCTACACCTTC
V: TRBV10-3; J: TRBJ2-7; size: NA; D: NA; CDR3: CAIQLQGPSYEQYF; DNA: TGTGCCATCCAACTTCAGGGACCCTCCTACGAGCAGTACTTC
V: TRBV30; J: TRBJ1-2; size: NA; D: NA; CDR3: CAWSARVGRGYTF; DNA: TGTGCCTGGAGTGCCCGGGTAGGGCGCGGCTACACCTTC
V: TRBV7-8; J: TRBJ1-2; size: few; D: NA; CDR3: CASSLGPKGGYTF; DNA: TGTGCCAGCAGCTTAGGCCCAAAGGGAGGCTACACCTTC
V: TRBV19; J: TRBJ1-2; size: NA; D: NA; CDR3: CASSPGPLGPVYGYTF; DNA: TGTGCCAGTAGCCCGGGGCCCCTGGGGCCGGTGTATGGCTACACCTTC
V: TRBV27; J: TRBJ2-1; size: once; D: NA; CDR3: CASSPSGTKQFF; DNA: TGTGCCAGCAGTCCATCCGGGACCAAGCAGTTCTTC
V: TRBV7-6; J: TRBJ2-7; size: NA; D: TRBD1; CDR3: CASSLGILRDSSYEQYF; DNA: TGTGCCAGCAGCTTGGGGATTCTTCGGGACAGCTCCTACGAGCAGTACTTC
V: TRBV4-3; J: TRBJ2-3; size: NA; D: NA; CDR3: CASSQVGASVDTQYF; DNA: TGCGCCAGCAGCCAAGTGGGGGCCTCGGTTGATACGCAGTATTTT
V: TRBV19; J: TRBJ1-1; size: few; D: NA; CDR3: CASSLATGFTEAFF; DNA: TGTGCCAGTAGTTTAGCTACGGGGTTCACTGAAGCTTTCTTT
V: TRBV2; J: TRBJ1-5; size: once; D: TRBD1; CDR3: CASREQGGPQQPQHF; DNA: TGTGCCAGCCGAGAGCAGGGGGGCCCGCAGCAGCCCCAGCATTTT
V: TRBV7-8; J: TRBJ2-7; size: NA; D: TRBD2; CDR3: CASSLARWGGEQYF; DNA: TGTGCCAGCAGCTTAGCGCGTTGGGGGGGTGAGCAGTACTTC
V: TRBV11-3; J: TRBJ1-2; size: NA; D: NA; CDR3: CASSSSPSRQEGYTF; DNA: TGTGCCAGCAGCTCGAGCCCCTCGCGACAGGAGGGCTACACCTTC
V: TRBV29-1; J: TRBJ2-2; size: once; D: TRBD1; CDR3: CSVERLGQGDGELFF; DNA: TGCAGCGTTGAACGCCTGGGACAGGGGGACGGGGAGCTGTTTTTT
V: TRBV9; J: TRBJ2-7; size: NA; D: NA; CDR3: CASSVASEGEQYF; DNA: TGTGCCAGCAGCGTAGCTTCCGAAGGCGAGCAGTACTTC
V: TRBV19; J: TRBJ2-1; size: NA; D: NA; CDR3: CASSPQVFGINEQFF; DNA: TGTGCCAGTAGTCCTCAGGTCTTCGGAATCAATGAGCAGTTCTTC
V: TRBV27; J: TRBJ1-1; size: NA; D: NA; CDR3: CASSLFHISGRVAWREAFF; DNA: TGTGCCAGCAGTTTATTCCATATTTCAGGAAGGGTGGCTTGGCGAGAAGCTTTCTTT
V: TRBV27; J: TRBJ2-3; size: NA; D: TRBD2; CDR3: CATSEGSGSSDTQYF; DNA: TGTGCCACCTCGGAGGGTAGCGGGAGTTCAGATACGCAGTATTTT
V: TRBV11-3; J: TRBJ2-7; size: NA; D: NA; CDR3: CASSYGGGASYEQYF; DNA: TGTGCCAGCAGCTACGGAGGGGGGGCCAGCTACGAGCAGTACTTC
V: TRBV4-2; J: TRBJ1-6; size: NA; D: NA; CDR3: CASSHPRGNSPLHF; DNA: TGTGCCAGCAGCCACCCTCGGGGGAATTCACCCCTCCACTTT
V: TRBV9; J: TRBJ2-1; size: NA; D: TRBD2; CDR3: CASSVEGTSGISSYNEQFF; DNA: TGTGCCAGCAGCGTAGAAGGGACTAGCGGGATTAGCTCCTACAATGAGCAGTTCTTC
V: TRBV14; J: TRBJ2-2; size: NA; D: NA; CDR3: CASSQGDRRELFF; DNA: TGTGCCAGCAGCCAAGGGGACCGCCGGGAGCTGTTTTTT
V: TRBV14; J: TRBJ2-7; size: NA; D: NA; CDR3: CASSFGSNYEQYF; DNA: TGTGCCAGCAGCTTTGGTTCCAACTACGAGCAGTACTTC
V: TRBV29-1; J: TRBJ2-7; size: NA; D: TRBD2; CDR3: CSVEGLATSGDYEQYF; DNA: TGCAGCGTTGAGGGGTTGGCGACTAGCGGAGACTACGAGCAGTACTTC
V: TRBV28; J: TRBJ1-5; size: few; D: NA; CDR3: CASSPEAYSNQPQHF; DNA: TGTGCCAGCAGCCCGGAGGCATATAGCAATCAGCCCCAGCATTTT
V: TRBV23-1; J: TRBJ1-6; size: NA; D: NA; CDR3: CASCVRGDNSPLHF; DNA: TGCGCCAGCTGCGTGCGCGGAGATAATTCACCCCTCCACTTT
V: TRBV19; J: TRBJ1-1; size: NA; D: NA; CDR3: CASSIVTNTEAFF; DNA: TGTGCCAGTAGTATAGTTACGAACACTGAAGCTTTCTTT
V: TRBV5-4; J: TRBJ2-5; size: NA; D: TRBD2; CDR3: CASSLLAGGPGETQYF; DNA: TGTGCCAGCAGCTTGTTAGCGGGAGGGCCTGGAGAGACCCAGTACTTC
V: TRBV7-2; J: TRBJ2-1; size: few; D: NA; CDR3: CASSLGPNNEQFF; DNA: TGTGCCAGCAGCTTAGGGCCTAACAATGAGCAGTTCTTC
V: TRBV10-3; J: TRBJ1-2; size: NA; D: NA; CDR3: CAISVSPGADGYTF; DNA: TGTGCCATCAGTGTGAGTCCGGGGGCGGATGGCTACACCTTC
V: TRBV18; J: TRBJ2-3; size: NA; D: NA; CDR3: CASSPTEGDTQYF; DNA: TGTGCCAGCTCACCGACTGAGGGGGATACGCAGTATTTT
V: TRBV19; J: TRBJ1-1; size: NA; D: NA; CDR3: CASSPQGDRNTEAFF; DNA: TGTGCCAGTAGTCCACAGGGAGATAGGAACACTGAAGCTTTCTTT
V: TRBV5-4; J: TRBJ2-1; size: once; D: NA; CDR3: CASTPTLGGSYNEQFF; DNA: TGTGCCAGCACCCCCACCCTGGGAGGATCCTACAATGAGCAGTTCTTC
V: TRBV5-4; J: TRBJ2-3; size: NA; D: TRBD1; CDR3: CASSPGQGGDTDTQYF; DNA: TGTGCCAGCAGCCCCGGACAGGGTGGTGACACAGATACGCAGTATTTT
V: TRBV11-2; J: TRBJ2-2; size: NA; D: NA; CDR3: CATSTRSGNTGELFF; DNA: TGTGCCACATCGACCAGGTCAGGGAACACCGGGGAGCTGTTTTTT
V: TRBV6-4; J: TRBJ1-1; size: few; D: TRBD1; CDR3: CASRPGQENTEAFF; DNA: TGTGCCAGCAGACCGGGACAGGAGAACACTGAAGCTTTCTTT
V: TRBV29-1; J: TRBJ2-2; size: NA; D: NA; CDR3: CSVGLVGELFF; DNA: TGCAGCGTTGGACTAGTTGGGGAGCTGTTTTTT
V: TRBV7-2; J: TRBJ2-7; size: NA; D: NA; CDR3: CASSFHGNEQYF; DNA: TGTGCCAGCAGCTTTCACGGCAACGAGCAGTACTTC